The following is a T cell receptor beta chain sequence with its context. The antigen is unknown. Assay used: immunoSEQ multiplex PCR; TCRdb lists only in-frame clones, some missing. The table shows 90,000 to 100,000 clones, with 90% to 97% occurring only once. This record belongs to a study of OX40 agonist ivuxolimab in advanced cancers. The study's findings and limits: Among some nonresponders, normalized T-cell clonal expansion was also low. The authors did not determine the antigen specificity of the expanded peripheral T cells. Researchers report that CD8+ T cells had, on average, more expanded clones than CD4+.

The clonotype was recovered from an adult with an advanced solid tumor such as melanoma, head and neck, liver or kidney cancer. This material consisted of CD4+ or CD8+ T cells sorted from blood, taken in a trial of the OX40 agonist ivuxolimab.

CDR3 loop: CASSLVGLAAFTDTQYF. The CDR3, as DNA: TGCGCCAGCAGCTTGGTAGGTCTAGCAGCCTTCACAGATACGCAGTATTTT. The chain couples TRBV5-1 to TRBJ2-3; tentative D call: TRBD2 (5 bases). Germline V lookup: CDR1 SGHRS, CDR2 YFSETQ. This CDR3 spans 17 amino acids. V shed 0 bases and J shed 2 bases, with 16 bases lying between them.